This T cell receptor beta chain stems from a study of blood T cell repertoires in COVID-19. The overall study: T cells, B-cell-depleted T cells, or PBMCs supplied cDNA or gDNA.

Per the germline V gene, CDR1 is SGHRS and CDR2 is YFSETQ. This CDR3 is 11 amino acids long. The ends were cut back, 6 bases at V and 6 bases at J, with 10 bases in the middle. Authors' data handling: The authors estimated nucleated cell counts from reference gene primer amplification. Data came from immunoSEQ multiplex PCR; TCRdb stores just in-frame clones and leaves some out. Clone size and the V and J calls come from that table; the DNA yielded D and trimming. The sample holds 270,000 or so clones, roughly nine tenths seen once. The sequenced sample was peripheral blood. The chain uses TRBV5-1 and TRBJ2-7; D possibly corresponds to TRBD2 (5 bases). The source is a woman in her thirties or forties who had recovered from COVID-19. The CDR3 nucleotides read TGCGCCAGCATAGGGAGCGGCGAGCAGTACTTC. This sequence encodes CASIGSGEQYF.